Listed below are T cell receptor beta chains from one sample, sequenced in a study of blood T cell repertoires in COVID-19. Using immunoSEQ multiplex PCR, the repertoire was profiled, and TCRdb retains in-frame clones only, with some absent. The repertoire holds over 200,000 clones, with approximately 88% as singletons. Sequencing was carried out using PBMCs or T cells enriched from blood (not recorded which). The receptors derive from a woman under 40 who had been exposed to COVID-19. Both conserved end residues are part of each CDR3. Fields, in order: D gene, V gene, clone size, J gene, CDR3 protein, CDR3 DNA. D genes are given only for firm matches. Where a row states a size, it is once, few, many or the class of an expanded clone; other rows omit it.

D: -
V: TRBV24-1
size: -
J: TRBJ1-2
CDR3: CATSQGGNYGYTF
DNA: TGTGCCACCAGCCAGGGTGGTAACTATGGCTACACCTTC

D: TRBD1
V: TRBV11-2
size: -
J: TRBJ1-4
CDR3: CASSFWAGGASNEKLFF
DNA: TGTGCCAGCAGCTTCTGGGCAGGGGGCGCCTCTAATGAAAAACTGTTTTTT

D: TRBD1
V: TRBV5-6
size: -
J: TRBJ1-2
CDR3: CASSLGQGLTKYGYTF
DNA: TGTGCCAGCAGCTTGGGACAGGGGTTGACGAAATATGGCTACACCTTC

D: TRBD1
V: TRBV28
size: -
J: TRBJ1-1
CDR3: CASSNTGGSWTEAFF
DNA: TGTGCCAGCAGTAATACAGGGGGAAGTTGGACTGAAGCTTTCTTT

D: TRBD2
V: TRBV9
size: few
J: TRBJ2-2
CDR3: CASSKVKSGGTPNTGELFF
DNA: TGTGCCAGCAGCAAAGTGAAGAGCGGGGGGACCCCGAACACCGGGGAGCTGTTTTTT

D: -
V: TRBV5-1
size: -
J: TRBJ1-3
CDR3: CASSYGQTGNTIYF
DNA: TGCGCCAGCAGCTATGGACAGACTGGAAACACCATATATTTT

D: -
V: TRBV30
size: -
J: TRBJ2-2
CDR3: CAWNSAGELFF
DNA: TGTGCCTGGAACTCTGCCGGGGAGCTGTTTTTT

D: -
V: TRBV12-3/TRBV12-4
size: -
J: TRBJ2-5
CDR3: CASSLKKTQYF
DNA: TGTGCCAGCAGTCTAAAAAAGACCCAGTACTTC

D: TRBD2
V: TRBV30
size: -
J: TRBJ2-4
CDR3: CAWSRGGPLAKNIQYF
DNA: TGTGCCTGGAGCCGGGGAGGGCCGCTAGCCAAAAACATTCAGTACTTC

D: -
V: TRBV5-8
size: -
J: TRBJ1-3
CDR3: CASLYTGNTIYF
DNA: TGTGCCAGCCTTTACACTGGAAACACCATATATTTT

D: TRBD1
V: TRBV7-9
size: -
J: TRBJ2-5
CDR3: CASSLYRGKETQYF
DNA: TGTGCCAGCAGCCTTTACAGGGGGAAAGAGACCCAGTACTTC

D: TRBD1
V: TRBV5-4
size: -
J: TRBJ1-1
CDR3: CASSGTGVIEAFF
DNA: TGTGCCAGCAGCGGAACAGGGGTGATTGAAGCTTTCTTT

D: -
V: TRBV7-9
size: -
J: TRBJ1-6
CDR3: CASGSEAPLHF
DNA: TGTGCCAGCGGGTCTGAGGCACCCCTCCACTTT

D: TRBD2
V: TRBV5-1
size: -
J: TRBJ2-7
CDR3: CASSLVAGGYEQYF
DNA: TGCGCCAGCAGCTTGGTAGCGGGAGGGTACGAGCAGTACTTC

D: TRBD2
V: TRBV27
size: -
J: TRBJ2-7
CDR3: CASSFRLAGGSSYEQYF
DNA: TGTGCCAGCAGTTTTAGACTAGCGGGAGGAAGCTCCTACGAGCAGTACTTC

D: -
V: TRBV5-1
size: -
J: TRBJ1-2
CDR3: CASSLWENYGYTF
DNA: TGCGCCAGCAGCTTATGGGAGAACTATGGCTACACCTTC

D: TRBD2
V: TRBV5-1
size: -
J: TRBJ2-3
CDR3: CASSLVAGTSVGDTQYF
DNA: TGCGCCAGCAGCTTGGTGGCTGGGACTAGCGTCGGAGATACGCAGTATTTT

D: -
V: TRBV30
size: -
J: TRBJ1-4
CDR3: CAWSVRWGEGELFF
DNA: TGTGCCTGGAGTGTACGATGGGGGGAAGGGGAACTGTTTTTT

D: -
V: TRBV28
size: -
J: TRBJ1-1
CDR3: CACLGGFEAFF
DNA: TGTGCCTGTTTGGGGGGTTTTGAAGCTTTCTTT

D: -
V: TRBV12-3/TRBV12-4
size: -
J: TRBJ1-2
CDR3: CASSLRFDYGYTF
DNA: TGTGCCAGCAGTTTGAGGTTCGACTATGGCTACACCTTC

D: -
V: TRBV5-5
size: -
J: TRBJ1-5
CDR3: CASSLSPQSQPQHF
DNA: TGTGCCAGCAGCTTGAGCCCGCAAAGTCAGCCCCAGCATTTT

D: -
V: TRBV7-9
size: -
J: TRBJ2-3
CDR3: CASSLDTRWVTDTQYF
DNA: TGTGCCAGCAGCTTAGACACTAGATGGGTCACGGATACGCAGTATTTT

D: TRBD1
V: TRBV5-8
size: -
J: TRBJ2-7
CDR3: CASSLNPDRADYEQYF
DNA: TGTGCCAGCAGCTTGAATCCCGACAGGGCGGACTACGAGCAGTACTTC

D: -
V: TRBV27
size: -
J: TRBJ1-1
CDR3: CASSLGLMNTEAFF
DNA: TGTGCCAGCAGTTTGGGGCTGATGAACACTGAAGCTTTCTTT

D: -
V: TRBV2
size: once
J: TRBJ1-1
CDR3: CASSRRQVGTEAFF
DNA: TGTGCCAGCAGTAGAAGACAGGTGGGAACTGAAGCTTTCTTT